These T cell receptor beta chains were read from a single sample in a study of early T cells in non-severe SARS-CoV-2 infection. One entry per CDR3 protein results from TCRdb running MiXCR on the 5' RACE reads. The data hold 50,000 to 65,000 distinct CDR3 sequences, with under 15% observed a single time. The sequenced sample was whole blood. The receptors were gathered from an adult who was a healthcare worker with PCR-confirmed SARS-CoV-2 infection or an uninfected control (not recorded which). Both conserved end residues are part of each CDR3. Each record gives: V gene, clone size, J gene, D gene, CDR3 protein, CDR3 DNA. A D gene is named only where the DNA matches it firmly. Not all rows give a size; the values are once, few, many and, for expanded clones, a class.

v_gene: TRBV29-1
abundance: many
j_gene: TRBJ2-5
d_gene: .
CDR3aa: CSVVLGTETQYF
CDR3nt: TGCAGCGTTGTTTTAGGTACAGAGACCCAGTACTTC

v_gene: TRBV4-1
abundance: .
j_gene: TRBJ1-6
d_gene: TRBD1
CDR3aa: CASSQPKTGVSNSPLHF
CDR3nt: TGCGCCAGCAGCCAACCAAAGACAGGGGTCAGTAATTCACCCCTCCACTTT

v_gene: TRBV5-1
abundance: .
j_gene: TRBJ1-2
d_gene: TRBD1
CDR3aa: CASSFDRANYGYTF
CDR3nt: TGCGCCAGCAGCTTCGACAGGGCTAACTATGGCTACACCTTC

v_gene: TRBV25-1
abundance: few
j_gene: TRBJ1-1
d_gene: .
CDR3aa: CASSGLGPDWNTEAFF
CDR3nt: TGTGCCAGCAGTGGTCTCGGTCCCGACTGGAACACTGAAGCTTTCTTT

v_gene: TRBV6-1
abundance: .
j_gene: TRBJ2-1
d_gene: TRBD1
CDR3aa: CASSEQGAAYNEQFF
CDR3nt: TGTGCCAGCAGTGAACAGGGGGCGGCCTACAATGAGCAGTTCTTC

v_gene: TRBV7-6
abundance: many
j_gene: TRBJ2-1
d_gene: .
CDR3aa: CASSFEAVHEQFF
CDR3nt: TGTGCCAGCAGCTTTGAGGCCGTGCATGAGCAGTTCTTC

v_gene: TRBV25-1
abundance: few
j_gene: TRBJ2-7
d_gene: TRBD1
CDR3aa: CASSERDRGYEQYF
CDR3nt: TGTGCCAGCAGTGAAAGGGACAGGGGCTACGAGCAGTACTTC

v_gene: TRBV27
abundance: many
j_gene: TRBJ2-7
d_gene: TRBD2
CDR3aa: CASKRGSTYEQYF
CDR3nt: TGTGCCAGCAAGCGGGGATCCACCTACGAGCAGTACTTC

v_gene: TRBV6-5
abundance: .
j_gene: TRBJ1-2
d_gene: .
CDR3aa: CASNRHTDRPYGYTF
CDR3nt: TGTGCCAGCAATCGACATACAGACAGGCCCTATGGCTACACCTTC

v_gene: TRBV29-1
abundance: .
j_gene: TRBJ1-1
d_gene: .
CDR3aa: CSVGWGSTEAFF
CDR3nt: TGCAGCGTTGGATGGGGAAGCACTGAAGCTTTCTTT

v_gene: TRBV20-1
abundance: many
j_gene: TRBJ1-1
d_gene: .
CDR3aa: CSASSSMNTEAFF
CDR3nt: TGCAGTGCTAGCAGCTCTATGAACACTGAAGCTTTCTTT

v_gene: TRBV12-3/TRBV12-4
abundance: .
j_gene: TRBJ1-2
d_gene: .
CDR3aa: CASVTNGGQSGYTF
CDR3nt: TGTGCCAGCGTCACCAATGGGGGGCAATCTGGCTACACCTTC

v_gene: TRBV7-2
abundance: few
j_gene: TRBJ2-5
d_gene: TRBD2
CDR3aa: CASSLGGGVQETQYF
CDR3nt: TGTGCCAGCAGCTTAGGCGGGGGGGTCCAAGAGACCCAGTACTTC

v_gene: TRBV6-1
abundance: many
j_gene: TRBJ2-3
d_gene: .
CDR3aa: CAASGFASTDTQYF
CDR3nt: TGTGCCGCAAGTGGTTTTGCTAGCACAGATACGCAGTATTTT

v_gene: TRBV7-2
abundance: .
j_gene: TRBJ2-1
d_gene: .
CDR3aa: CASSGGQSFNEQFF
CDR3nt: TGTGCCAGCAGCGGTGGACAATCCTTCAATGAGCAGTTCTTC

v_gene: TRBV14
abundance: .
j_gene: TRBJ2-1
d_gene: TRBD2
CDR3aa: CASSRERGGWYNEQFF
CDR3nt: TGTGCCAGCAGCCGGGAACGGGGGGGCTGGTACAATGAGCAGTTCTTC

v_gene: TRBV7-8
abundance: .
j_gene: TRBJ2-1
d_gene: .
CDR3aa: CASSHHSRVLYNEQFF
CDR3nt: TGTGCCAGCAGCCACCACTCCAGGGTTCTATACAATGAGCAGTTCTTC

v_gene: TRBV21-1
abundance: few
j_gene: TRBJ2-7
d_gene: .
CDR3aa: CASSNLSRTTYEQYF
CDR3nt: TGTGCCAGCAGCAATCTCAGTAGGACCACCTACGAGCAGTACTTC

v_gene: TRBV15
abundance: .
j_gene: TRBJ2-7
d_gene: TRBD1
CDR3aa: CATSGALDRGSYYEQYF
CDR3nt: TGTGCCACCAGCGGAGCACTGGACAGGGGAAGTTACTACGAGCAGTACTTC

v_gene: TRBV10-3
abundance: .
j_gene: TRBJ1-2
d_gene: .
CDR3aa: CAISDAPGYGYTF
CDR3nt: TGTGCCATCAGTGACGCCCCAGGCTATGGCTACACCTTC

v_gene: TRBV7-2
abundance: .
j_gene: TRBJ2-1
d_gene: .
CDR3aa: CASSPPGAYEQFF
CDR3nt: TGTGCCAGCAGCCCTCCTGGTGCCTATGAGCAGTTCTTC

v_gene: TRBV7-3
abundance: many
j_gene: TRBJ1-1
d_gene: TRBD1
CDR3aa: CASSLTGGGTEAFF
CDR3nt: TGTGCCAGCAGCTTGACAGGGGGTGGTACTGAAGCTTTCTTT

v_gene: TRBV20-1
abundance: .
j_gene: TRBJ2-5
d_gene: .
CDR3aa: CSARRAEETQYF
CDR3nt: TGCAGTGCTAGAAGGGCGGAAGAGACCCAGTACTTC

v_gene: TRBV4-1
abundance: few
j_gene: TRBJ2-2
d_gene: TRBD2
CDR3aa: CASSQDAGGGTGELFF
CDR3nt: TGCGCCAGCAGCCAAGATGCGGGGGGCGGAACCGGGGAGCTGTTTTTT

v_gene: TRBV5-4
abundance: many
j_gene: TRBJ1-2
d_gene: TRBD1
CDR3aa: CASRAGTGSYGYTF
CDR3nt: TGTGCCAGCAGAGCCGGGACAGGGAGCTATGGCTACACCTTC

v_gene: TRBV10-1
abundance: many
j_gene: TRBJ1-6
d_gene: .
CDR3aa: CASSVERYNSPLHF
CDR3nt: TGCGCCAGCAGTGTGGAGAGATATAATTCACCCCTCCATTTT

v_gene: TRBV4-1
abundance: .
j_gene: TRBJ1-1
d_gene: .
CDR3aa: CASSQNRLQGAFF
CDR3nt: TGCGCCAGCAGCCAAAACCGGCTCCAGGGAGCTTTCTTT

v_gene: TRBV5-4
abundance: .
j_gene: TRBJ2-1
d_gene: .
CDR3aa: CASSIASRYNEQFF
CDR3nt: TGTGCCAGCAGCATAGCCAGTCGGTACAATGAGCAGTTCTTC

v_gene: TRBV12-3/TRBV12-4
abundance: few
j_gene: TRBJ2-7
d_gene: .
CDR3aa: CASTSNWGPYEQYF
CDR3nt: TGTGCCAGCACCTCCAATTGGGGGCCCTACGAGCAGTACTTC

v_gene: TRBV20-1
abundance: many
j_gene: TRBJ1-2
d_gene: .
CDR3aa: CSASWGDFGGYTF
CDR3nt: TGCAGTGCTAGTTGGGGGGACTTTGGCGGCTACACCTTC

v_gene: TRBV5-1
abundance: .
j_gene: TRBJ1-2
d_gene: .
CDR3aa: CASSLASTGIYGYTF
CDR3nt: TGCGCCAGCAGCTTGGCTTCAACAGGAATCTATGGCTACACCTTC

v_gene: TRBV20-1
abundance: .
j_gene: TRBJ2-1
d_gene: .
CDR3aa: CSATFEDSVNEQFF
CDR3nt: TGCAGTGCTACCTTTGAGGACAGCGTCAATGAGCAGTTCTTC

v_gene: TRBV6-5
abundance: .
j_gene: TRBJ1-4
d_gene: .
CDR3aa: CASSRTGNDEKLFF
CDR3nt: TGTGCCAGCAGCCGTACAGGGAACGATGAAAAACTGTTTTTT

v_gene: TRBV5-1
abundance: .
j_gene: TRBJ1-2
d_gene: TRBD1
CDR3aa: CASSLGDRLSNYGYTF
CDR3nt: TGCGCCAGCAGCTTGGGGGACAGACTATCTAACTATGGCTACACCTTC

v_gene: TRBV7-8
abundance: .
j_gene: TRBJ2-2
d_gene: .
CDR3aa: CASSNSGLETGELFF
CDR3nt: TGTGCCAGCAGCAACTCGGGCCTAGAGACCGGGGAGCTGTTTTTT

v_gene: TRBV11-2
abundance: few
j_gene: TRBJ1-3
d_gene: .
CDR3aa: CASTQGGQHSGNTIYF
CDR3nt: TGTGCCAGCACCCAGGGTGGACAGCACTCTGGAAACACCATATATTTT

v_gene: TRBV7-2
abundance: .
j_gene: TRBJ1-2
d_gene: .
CDR3aa: CASSAAGTNMYGYTF
CDR3nt: TGTGCCAGCAGCGCCGCCGGGACAAACATGTATGGCTACACCTTC

v_gene: TRBV6-5
abundance: few
j_gene: TRBJ1-2
d_gene: TRBD1
CDR3aa: CASSYDGQGAYSGYTF
CDR3nt: TGTGCCAGCAGTTACGATGGACAGGGGGCGTATAGTGGCTACACCTTC